This TCR beta chain was sequenced for a study of cytomegalovirus exposure and HLA in healthy donors. Overall study: Within the Caucasian-associated ancestry cluster were around four fifths of the 300 to 450 genotyped donors.

PCR involved 60 Vbeta and 13 Jbeta primers. TCRdb's copy holds only in-frame clones and misses some; the assay was immunoSEQ multiplex PCR. The profile shows approximately 110,000 clones, around 64% of them singletons. Overall study findings and caveats: Relative to the approximately 670-donor mean, N-insertions were reportedly fewer in an Asian-associated ancestry cluster in a later analysis.

With respect to this clone: Antigen specificity is unknown.

This CDR3 is 15 amino acids long. Deletions cut 4 bases from V and 4 bases from J, with 11 bases between. Per the germline V gene, CDR1 is MGHRA and CDR2 is YSYEKL. The clonotype comes from a man aged 25-45 years in good health and CMV-seropositive. Sequencing input: PBMCs. The chain employs TRBV4-1 and TRBJ1-6; D is undetermined. The CDR3 bases are TGCGCCAGCAGCCCGGGGATCTTATATAATTCACCCCTCCACTTT. It encodes CASSPGILYNSPLHF.